These 27 T cell receptor beta chains were sequenced from one sample in a study of T cell responses to AZD1222 COVID-19 vaccine. Only in-frame clones appear in the TCRdb table, and some are missing; sequencing was by immunoSEQ multiplex PCR. The data show around 130,000 clones, just under 95% seen once. This material consisted of peripheral blood, taken on day 0 of AZD1222 vaccination. All receptors derive from an adult in good health.

The chain uses TRBV6-8 and TRBJ1-1; D is uncertain. Germline values: CDR1 MNHGY, CDR2 SAAAGT. V lost 10 bases and J lost 5, with 14 bases in between. There are 12 residues in the CDR3. CDR3 in amino acids: CANRTVGTEAFF. Written as DNA, the CDR3 is TGTGCCAACCGGACCGTGGGGACTGAAGCTTTCTTT.

This rearrangement joins TRBV7-9 to TRBJ1-6, with D uncertain. This CDR3 contains 16 residues. Deletions cut 6 bases from V and 8 bases from J, with 20 bases between. CDR1 is SEHNR and CDR2 is FQNEAQ in the germline V gene (reference sequence). CDR3 DNA sequence: TGTGCCAGCAGTAAACTCCAGGTCGATGCCGATTCACCCCTCCACTTT. It is translated as CASSKLQVDADSPLHF.

The chain carries TRBV6-6 and TRBJ2-3; 11 positions agree with TRBD1. V shed 6 bases and J 5 bases; nucleotides not matched to a gene: 4. The germline gives CDR1 MNHNY, CDR2 SVGAGI (reference sequence). The length of the CDR3 is 14 residues. The CDR3 DNA reads TGTGCCAGCAGAGGGACAGGGGGAAAAGATACGCAGTATTTT. Translation: CASRGTGGKDTQYF.

The V call is TRBV16, the J call TRBJ2-1; D unresolved. The germline V gene has CDR1 KGHSY and CDR2 FQNENV. The CDR3 extends over 12 amino acids. Deletions cut 0 bases from V and 8 bases from J, with 5 bases between. CDR3 sequence reads: CASSQSTDEQFF. The CDR3 DNA is TGTGCCAGCAGCCAATCTACTGATGAGCAGTTCTTC.

The chain uses TRBV19 and TRBJ2-7; tentative D call: TRBD1 (5 bases). The CDR3 spans 15 residues. V lost 3 bases and J lost 4, with 16 bases in between. Germline CDR1 reads LNHDA; CDR2 reads SQIVND (reference sequence). CDR3 sequence reads: CASSIQGQSPYEQYF. CDR3 DNA: TGTGCCAGTAGTATTCAGGGCCAATCGCCGTACGAGCAGTACTTC.

V usage is TRBV5-5 and J usage is TRBJ1-3; unclear D gene. The V gene's germline CDR1 is SGHKS and CDR2 YYEKEE (reference sequence). V lost 1 base, J lost 3 bases, and 5 bases lay in between. The CDR3 loop spans 13 amino acids. The CDR3, as DNA: TGTGCCAGCAGCTTGAATTATGGAAACACCATATATTTT. Translation: CASSLNYGNTIYF.

The gene calls are TRBV7-9 and TRBJ2-5; D is possibly TRBD1 (6 bases). Germline V gene lookup returns CDR1 SEHNR and CDR2 FQNEAQ (reference sequence). Trimming took 4 bases from V and 5 from J, leaving 14 bases between them. CDR3 length: 14 residues. The CDR3 sequence is CASSYTGYSETQYF. CDR3 DNA sequence: TGTGCCAGCAGCTACACAGGGTATTCGGAGACCCAGTACTTC.

V gene TRBV24-1 combines with J gene TRBJ2-5; 7 nucleotides agree with TRBD2. The junction had 3 bases not matched to a gene; V was cut back by 4 bases and J by 5 bases. This CDR3 contains 13 residues. Per the germline V gene, CDR1 is KGHDR and CDR2 is SFDVKD. The CDR3 protein is CATSEGGGETQYF. The CDR3 nucleotides read TGTGCCACCAGTGAGGGGGGAGGGGAGACCCAGTACTTC.

This clone was found once. V gene TRBV6-5 combines with J gene TRBJ2-3; TRBD2 is a possible D gene (6 bases). With 7 bases removed from V and 3 bases from J, the gap between germline ends came to 14 bases. Germline assignment: CDR1 MNHEY and CDR2 SVGAGI. The CDR3 contains 14 residues. CDR3 region: CASTRPGVTDTQYF. CDR3 DNA: TGTGCCAGCACCCGCCCGGGAGTGACAGATACGCAGTATTTT.

The chain recombines TRBV5-1 with TRBJ2-7; TRBD1 matches 7 bases. CDR1 SGHRS and CDR2 YFSETQ come from the germline V gene. The junction had 6 bases not matched to a gene; V was cut back by 1 base and J by 2 bases. CDR3 length: 15 amino acids. This CDR3 is CASSLQGDAPYEQYF. CDR3 in DNA: TGCGCCAGCAGCTTGCAGGGGGACGCACCCTACGAGCAGTACTTC.

J is TRBJ1-4 and V is TRBV6-5; D not resolved. CDR3 length equals 16 residues. Trimming removed 0 bases from V and 4 bases from J, with 12 bases in between. The germline gives CDR1 MNHEY, CDR2 SVGAGI. The DNA of the CDR3 is TGTGCCAGCAGTTACTCCCCGGGTTGGGGTAATGAAAAACTGTTTTTT. Amino acid sequence: CASSYSPGWGNEKLFF.

In this sample, this clone turned up a few times. The rearrangement links TRBV14 to TRBJ2-7; no firm D call. CDR3 length: 16 amino acids. V shed 0 bases and J shed 5 bases, with 17 bases lying between them. CDR1 is SGHDN and CDR2 is FVKESK in the germline V gene. The DNA for the CDR3 is TGTGCCAGCAGCCAAGATTCTGGGCCTTTTGGGAACGAGCAGTACTTC. Residues: CASSQDSGPFGNEQYF.

The J gene is TRBJ2-1, the V gene TRBV29-1; 7 nucleotides agree with TRBD2. Trimming cost V 6 bases and J 5 bases; bases outside gene matches: 13. The CDR3 extends over 15 amino acids. Germline assignment: CDR1 SQVTM and CDR2 ANQGSEA. CDR3 sequence reads: CSVGPRLLANNEQFF. DNA for the CDR3: TGCAGCGTGGGCCCCCGACTACTAGCGAACAATGAGCAGTTCTTC.

Note on this clone: At the DNA level, this CDR3 is encoded by other sequences in the same sample as well. This chain links TRBV4-3 with TRBJ1-6, with unresolved D. The CDR3 is 12 amino acids. Germline CDR1 LGHNA, CDR2 YSLEER. The V and J ends lost 0 bases and 9 bases respectively, with 3 bases between them. This CDR3 is CASSQDSSPLHF. In DNA form, the CDR3 reads TGCGCCAGCAGCCAAGATAGTTCACCCCTCCACTTT.

The chain links TRBV25-1 to TRBJ2-6; TRBD2 is a possible D gene (6 bases). Trimming removed 6 bases at V and 1 base at J, with 10 bases between. The CDR3 sequence is 15 residues long. CDR1 MGHDK and CDR2 SYGVNS come from the germline V gene. The CDR3 region has the DNA TGTGCCAGCAGGGCGGGGTCATCTGGGGCCAACGTCCTGACTTTC. It specifies CASRAGSSGANVLTF.

The rearrangement links TRBV19 to TRBJ2-1; D assignment may be TRBD1 or TRBD2 (5 bases each). Trimming pared 10 bases from V and 2 bases from J, leaving 15 bases between. The V gene's germline CDR1 is LNHDA and CDR2 SQIVND (reference sequence). This CDR3 comprises 14 residues. The DNA of the CDR3 is TGTGCCACCCTTGGGGGAGTCGCCTACAATGAGCAGTTCTTC. Amino acid sequence: CATLGGVAYNEQFF.

A single count supports this clone. V and J are TRBV6-4 and TRBJ1-1, with D uncertain. Trimming left V 2 bases short and J 0 bases short, with 13 bases between. The germline V gene has CDR1 MRHNA and CDR2 SNTAGT. The CDR3 is 16 residues long. As DNA, the CDR3 is TGTGCCAGCAGTGACAGGGCCACTCCGTTGAACACTGAAGCTTTCTTT. This translates into CASSDRATPLNTEAFF.

The chain has TRBV19 and TRBJ2-2; 10 positions agree with TRBD2. The CDR3 is 17 residues long. The V segment lost 6 bases and the J segment 2 bases; nucleotides outside the gene matches: 9. Germline CDR1 and CDR2: LNHDA and SQIVND (reference sequence). Here the CDR3 DNA reads TGTGCCAGTAGGCGACCCGGACTAGCGGATAACACCGGGGAGCTGTTTTTT. Amino acid sequence: CASRRPGLADNTGELFF.

DNA of the CDR3: TGTGCCAGCAGCGGGCCCGGGACTAGCGGGAGGAGAGATACGCAGTATTTT. This gives the protein CASSGPGTSGRRDTQYF. This chain links TRBV21-1 with TRBJ2-3; TRBD2 was called by the table and not checked on the DNA. TRBV21-1 corresponds to a pseudogene. This CDR3 has 17 amino acids.

Here the CDR3 reads CASSRRGRERQETQYF. The CDR3 DNA is TGTGCCAGCAGCCGCCGGGGGCGGGAGAGGCAAGAGACCCAGTACTTC. This rearrangement joins TRBV11-2 to TRBJ2-5; D might be TRBD2 (7 bases). The CDR3 is 16 residues long. V lost 5 bases and J lost 2, with 18 bases in between. The germline V gene encodes CDR1 SGHAT and CDR2 FQNNGV.

V and J are TRBV28 and TRBJ2-5, with D maybe TRBD1 (6 bases). The CDR3 consists of 14 residues. Deletions cut 5 bases from V and 5 bases from J, with 15 bases between. Germline V gene data show CDR1 as MDHEN and CDR2 as SYDVKM. CDR3 coding DNA: TGTGCCAGCAGTACCCCGGGACAAAAGGAGACCCAGTACTTC. Amino acids: CASSTPGQKETQYF.

V usage is TRBV6-1 and J usage is TRBJ1-1; possibly TRBD1 for D (6 bases). The CDR3 is 17 residues long. V was trimmed by 2 bases and J by 4 bases, leaving 20 bases between them. From germline, CDR1 is MNHNS and CDR2 SASEGT. CDR3 protein: CASSESWGGLWITEAFF. The CDR3 bases are TGTGCCAGCAGTGAAAGTTGGGGGGGCCTCTGGATCACTGAAGCTTTCTTT.

The chain couples TRBV19 to TRBJ1-2; no reliable D call. Germline CDR1 LNHDA, CDR2 SQIVND (reference sequence). The CDR3 runs 12 residues. The V end lost 6 bases, the J end lost 2 bases, and 7 bases lay between the germline ends. The CDR3 DNA follows: TGTGCCAGTAGCTACGAAAACTATGGCTACACCTTC. The encoded protein is CASSYENYGYTF.

The V gene is TRBV6-5, the J gene TRBJ2-7, with D perhaps TRBD1 or TRBD2 (6 bases each). Deletions cut 8 bases from V and 2 bases from J, with 7 bases between. Germline V lookup: CDR1 MNHEY, CDR2 SVGAGI. There are 11 residues in the CDR3. CDR3 DNA: TGTGCCAGCCGGGGGCCCTACGAGCAGTACTTC. This translates into CASRGPYEQYF.

V is TRBV7-9 and J is TRBJ2-7, with TRBD2 as a possible D gene (6 bases). The V gene's germline CDR1 is SEHNR and CDR2 FQNEAQ (reference sequence). Trimming removed 5 bases at V and 1 base at J, with 15 bases between. The CDR3 length is 15 residues. CDR3 in DNA: TGTGCCAGCAGCATCGGGACTTCCCCTTCCTACGAGCAGTACTTC. Its translation: CASSIGTSPSYEQYF.

J is TRBJ2-1 and V is TRBV5-4; perhaps TRBD2 as D (6 bases). This CDR3 contains 15 residues. Germline assignment: CDR1 SGHNT and CDR2 YYREEE (reference sequence). Between the trimmed V and J ends, which lost 3 bases and 9 bases, there was a span of 19 bases. The CDR3 DNA sequence: TGTGCCAGCAGCTCGCGACTAGATGGAATCGGTGAGCAGTTCTTC. Translated, it gives CASSSRLDGIGEQFF.

V and J are TRBV11-2 and TRBJ2-2; TRBD1 might be the D (6 bases). Germline V gene lookup returns CDR1 SGHAT and CDR2 FQNNGV. Trimming shortened V by 1 base and J by 3 bases, and 15 bases separated the two germline ends. There are 17 residues in the CDR3. CDR3 DNA: TGTGCCAGCAGCTTAGGCGGACAGCCCCGGGACACCGGGGAGCTGTTTTTT. Its protein product is CASSLGGQPRDTGELFF.